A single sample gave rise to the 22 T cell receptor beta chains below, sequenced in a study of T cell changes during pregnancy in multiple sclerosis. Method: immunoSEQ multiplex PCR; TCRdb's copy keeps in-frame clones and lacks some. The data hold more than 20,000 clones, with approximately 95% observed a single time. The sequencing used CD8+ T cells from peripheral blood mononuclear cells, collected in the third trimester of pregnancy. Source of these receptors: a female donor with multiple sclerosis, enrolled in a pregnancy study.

This CDR3 reads CASSQEGQGFREQYF. CDR3 nucleotide sequence: TGTGCCAGCAGCCAAGAGGGACAGGGGTTCCGCGAGCAGTACTTC. V is TRBV4-2 and J is TRBJ2-7, with TRBD1 identical over 10 bases. After removal of 0 bases from V and 6 bases from J, the junction contained 5 bases not matched to a gene. Germline lookup yields CDR1 LGHNA and CDR2 YNFKEQ. This CDR3 contains 15 residues.

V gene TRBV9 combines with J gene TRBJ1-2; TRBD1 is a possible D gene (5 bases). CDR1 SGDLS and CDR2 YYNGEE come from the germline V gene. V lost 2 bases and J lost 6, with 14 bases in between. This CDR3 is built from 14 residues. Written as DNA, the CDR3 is TGTGCCAGCAGCGTTGGGAGTGGGGGGGATGGCTACACCTTC. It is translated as CASSVGSGGDGYTF.

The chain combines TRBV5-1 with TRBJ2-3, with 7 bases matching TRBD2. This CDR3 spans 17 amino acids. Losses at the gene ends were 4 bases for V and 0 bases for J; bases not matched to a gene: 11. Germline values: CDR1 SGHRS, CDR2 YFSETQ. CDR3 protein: CASSQDPMGGSTDTQYF. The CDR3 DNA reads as TGCGCCAGCAGCCAAGATCCAATGGGGGGGAGCACAGATACGCAGTATTTT.

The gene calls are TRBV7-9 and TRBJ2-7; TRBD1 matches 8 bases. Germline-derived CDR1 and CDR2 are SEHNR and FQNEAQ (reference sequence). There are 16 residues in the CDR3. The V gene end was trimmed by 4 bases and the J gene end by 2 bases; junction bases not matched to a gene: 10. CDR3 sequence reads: CASSSDTGTGPYEQYF. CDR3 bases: TGTGCCAGCAGCTCAGATACCGGGACAGGCCCCTACGAGCAGTACTTC.

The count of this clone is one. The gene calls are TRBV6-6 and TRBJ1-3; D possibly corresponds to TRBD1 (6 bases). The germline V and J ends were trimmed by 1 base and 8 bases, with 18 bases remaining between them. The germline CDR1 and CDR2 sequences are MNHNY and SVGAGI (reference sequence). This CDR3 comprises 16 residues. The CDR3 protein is CASSYFQTGPGDTIYF. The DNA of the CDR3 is TGTGCCAGCAGTTACTTCCAGACAGGACCAGGGGACACCATATATTTT.

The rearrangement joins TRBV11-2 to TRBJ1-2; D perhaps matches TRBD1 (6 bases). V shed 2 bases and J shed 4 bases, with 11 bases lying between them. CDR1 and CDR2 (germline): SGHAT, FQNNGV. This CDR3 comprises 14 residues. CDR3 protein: CASSLSGQIYGYTF. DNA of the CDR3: TGTGCCAGCAGCTTATCAGGACAGATCTATGGCTACACCTTC.

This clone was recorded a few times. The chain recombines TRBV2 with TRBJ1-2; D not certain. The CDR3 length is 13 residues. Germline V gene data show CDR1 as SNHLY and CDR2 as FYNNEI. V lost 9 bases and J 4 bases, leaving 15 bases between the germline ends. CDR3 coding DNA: TGTGCCAGGCTACGCGAGGGAGGCTATGGCTACACCTTC. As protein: CARLREGGYGYTF.

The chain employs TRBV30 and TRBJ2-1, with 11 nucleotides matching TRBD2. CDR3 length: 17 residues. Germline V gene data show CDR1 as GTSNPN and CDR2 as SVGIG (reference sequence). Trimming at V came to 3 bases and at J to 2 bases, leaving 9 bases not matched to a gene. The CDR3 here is CAWSQGEGLAAYNEQFF. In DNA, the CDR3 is TGTGCCTGGAGCCAAGGTGAGGGACTAGCGGCCTACAATGAGCAGTTCTTC.

CDR3 coding DNA: TGTGCCAGCAGCGTCGGAGGGGCCCCCTACGAGCAGTACTTC. It encodes CASSVGGAPYEQYF. This chain connects TRBV28 to TRBJ2-7; possibly TRBD2 for D (6 bases). CDR3 length equals 14 residues. Germline CDR1 MDHEN, CDR2 SYDVKM. Trimming removed 6 bases at V and 2 bases at J, with 14 bases between.

The chain's CDR3 is CASSLLEESDIQYF. In nucleotides, the CDR3 is TGTGCCAGCAGCCTCCTCGAAGAGTCGGACATTCAGTACTTC. V and J are TRBV7-3 and TRBJ2-4; no clear D gene. This CDR3 is built from 14 residues. Trimming took off 5 bases at V and 8 bases at J, with 16 bases between the two ends. Germline-derived CDR1 and CDR2 are SGHTA and FQGTGA.

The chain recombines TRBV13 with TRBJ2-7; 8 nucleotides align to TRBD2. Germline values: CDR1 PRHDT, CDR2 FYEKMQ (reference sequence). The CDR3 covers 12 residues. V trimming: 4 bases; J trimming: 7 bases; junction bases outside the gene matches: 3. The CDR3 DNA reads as TGTGCCAGCAGCTCCCCGGGGGGGGAGCAGTACTTC. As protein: CASSSPGGEQYF.

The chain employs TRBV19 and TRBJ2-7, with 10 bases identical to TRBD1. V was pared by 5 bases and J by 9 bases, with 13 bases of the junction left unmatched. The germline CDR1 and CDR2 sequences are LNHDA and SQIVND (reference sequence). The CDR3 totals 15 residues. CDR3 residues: CASSVAVTGGRGQYF. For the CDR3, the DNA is TGTGCCAGTAGTGTTGCTGTGACAGGGGGCAGGGGGCAGTACTTC. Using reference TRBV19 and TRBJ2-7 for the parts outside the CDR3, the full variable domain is DGGITQSPKYLFRKEGQNVTLSCEQNLNHDAMYWYRQDPGQGLRLIYYSQIVNDFQKGDIAEGYSVSREKKESFPLTVTSAQKNPTAFYLCASSVAVTGGRGQYFGPGTRLTVT.

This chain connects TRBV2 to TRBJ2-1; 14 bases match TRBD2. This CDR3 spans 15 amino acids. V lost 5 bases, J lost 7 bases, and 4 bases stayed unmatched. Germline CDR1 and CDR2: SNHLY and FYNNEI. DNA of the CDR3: TGTGCCAGCAGTCAGACTAGCGGGGGGGTTAATGAGCAGTTCTTC. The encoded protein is CASSQTSGGVNEQFF.

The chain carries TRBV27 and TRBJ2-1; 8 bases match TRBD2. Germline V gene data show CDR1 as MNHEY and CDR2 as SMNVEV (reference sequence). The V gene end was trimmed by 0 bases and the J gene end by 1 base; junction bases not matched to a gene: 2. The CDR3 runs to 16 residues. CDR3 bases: TGTGCCAGCAGTTTATCGCGGGGGGCGTCCTACAATGAGCAGTTCTTC. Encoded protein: CASSLSRGASYNEQFF.

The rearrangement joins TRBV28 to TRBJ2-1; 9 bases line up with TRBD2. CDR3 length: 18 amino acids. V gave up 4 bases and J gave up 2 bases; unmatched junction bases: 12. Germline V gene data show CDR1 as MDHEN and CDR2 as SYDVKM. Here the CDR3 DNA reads TGTGCCAGCAGTTGGGGAGGTAGCGGGAGAAAGCCCTACAATGAGCAGTTCTTC. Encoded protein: CASSWGGSGRKPYNEQFF.

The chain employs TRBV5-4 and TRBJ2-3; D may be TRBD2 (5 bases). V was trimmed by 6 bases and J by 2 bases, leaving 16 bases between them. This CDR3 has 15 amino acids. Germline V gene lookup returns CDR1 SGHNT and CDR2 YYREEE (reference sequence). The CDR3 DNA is TGTGCCAGCACCCCACCGGACTCATTCACAGATACGCAGTATTTT. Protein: CASTPPDSFTDTQYF. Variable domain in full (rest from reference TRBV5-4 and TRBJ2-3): ETGVTQSPTHLIKTRGQQVTLRCSSQSGHNTVSWYQQALGQGPQFIFQYYREEENGRGNFPPRFSGLQFPNYSSELNVNALELDDSALYLCASTPPDSFTDTQYFGPGTRLTVL.

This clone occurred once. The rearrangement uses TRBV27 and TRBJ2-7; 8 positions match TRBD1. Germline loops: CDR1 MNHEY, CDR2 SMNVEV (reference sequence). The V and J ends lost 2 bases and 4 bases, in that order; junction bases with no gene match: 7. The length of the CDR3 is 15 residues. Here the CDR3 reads CASSLSQDRAYEQYF. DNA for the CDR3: TGTGCCAGCAGTTTAAGTCAGGACAGGGCGTACGAGCAGTACTTC.

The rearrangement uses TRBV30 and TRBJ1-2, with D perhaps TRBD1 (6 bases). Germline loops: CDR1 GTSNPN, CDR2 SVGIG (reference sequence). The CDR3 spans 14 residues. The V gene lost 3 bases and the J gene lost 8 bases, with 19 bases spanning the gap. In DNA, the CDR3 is TGTGCCTGGAGCCCGAGGGGGGGGATAAACGGCTACACCTTC. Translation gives CAWSPRGGINGYTF. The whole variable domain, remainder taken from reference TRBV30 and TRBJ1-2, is SQTIHQWPATLVQPVGSPLSLECTVEGTSNPNLYWYRQAAGRGLQLLFYSVGIGQISSEVPQNLSASRPQDRQFILSSKKLLLSDSGFYLCAWSPRGGINGYTFGSGTRLTVV.

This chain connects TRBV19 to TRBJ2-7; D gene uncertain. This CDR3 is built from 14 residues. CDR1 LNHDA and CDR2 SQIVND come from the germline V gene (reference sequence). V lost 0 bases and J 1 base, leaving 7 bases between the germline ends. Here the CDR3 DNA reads TGTGCCAGTAGTATAGATGAGTCATCCTACGAGCAGTACTTC. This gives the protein CASSIDESSYEQYF.

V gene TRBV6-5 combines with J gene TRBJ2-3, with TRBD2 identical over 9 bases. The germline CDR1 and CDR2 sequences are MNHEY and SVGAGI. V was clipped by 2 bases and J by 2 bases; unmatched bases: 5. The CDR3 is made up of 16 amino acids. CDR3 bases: TGTGCCAGCAGTTACGAGAAGCGGGGGGTCACAGATACGCAGTATTTT. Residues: CASSYEKRGVTDTQYF.

The CDR3 protein is CASSNRQVAEAFF. The CDR3 DNA reads TGTGCCAGCAGTAACAGACAGGTCGCTGAAGCTTTCTTT. V usage is TRBV25-1 and J usage is TRBJ1-1, with a weak D call TRBD1 (6 bases). CDR3 length equals 13 residues. From germline, CDR1 is MGHDK and CDR2 SYGVNS. Trimming shortened V by 5 bases and J by 6 bases, and 13 bases separated the two germline ends.

The DNA of the CDR3 is TGTGCCAGCAGTTCCCCTCTAGCGGGAGATGGGTACAATGAGCAGTTCTTC. This gives the protein CASSSPLAGDGYNEQFF. J is TRBJ2-1 and V is TRBV27, with 10 positions matching TRBD2. This CDR3 spans 17 amino acids. CDR1 and CDR2 from the germline V gene are MNHEY and SMNVEV (reference sequence). V trimming: 4 bases; J trimming: 4 bases; junction bases outside the gene matches: 10.